This record looks at one TCR beta chain sequence and its context. CDR3 length: 14 residues. In germline, CDR1 is SNHLY, CDR2 FYNNEI. Trimming cost V 6 bases and J 8 bases; bases outside gene matches: 10. The data derive from a study of blood T cell repertoires in COVID-19. Repertoires were generated with immunoSEQ multiplex PCR, while TCRdb's copy carries only in-frame clones and drops some. Here the sample spans about 49,000 clones, 93% being singletons. Material: peripheral blood. The receptor was isolated from a man aged 55 to 70 with COVID-19, enrolled during active disease. The chain employs TRBV2 and TRBJ1-2; 9 nucleotides agree with TRBD1. CDR3 DNA: TGTGCCAGCAGCCAGGGACAGGGTATTGACGGCTACACCTTC. It is translated as CASSQGQGIDGYTF.